This TCR beta chain came from a study of CD8+CD57+ T cells in acquired aplastic anemia. Trimming left V 7 bases short and J 6 bases short, with 4 bases between. CDR1 is SQVTM, CDR2 ANQGSEA, per germline. This CDR3 region has 8 residues. All sequencing subjects had displayed CD8+CD57+ cell expansion on flow cytometry. Profiling of TCR beta VDJ combinations and CDR3 sequences used genomic DNA as template. Each CDR3 protein gets one entry after TCRdb re-called the reads with MiXCR. The repertoire includes 150,000 or so distinct CDR3 sequences, around 48% of them detected once, and about 2.8% sits in the top ten.

This TCR was sampled from a human donor with aplastic anemia. The V gene is TRBV29-1, the J gene TRBJ2-7; D remains ambiguous. Sequenced material: sorted CD4+, CD8+, or CD8+CD57+ T cells (not recorded which) from PBMCs. The chain's CDR3 is CSGTEQYF. The CDR3 DNA reads as TGCAGCGGCACCGAGCAGTACTTC.